The T cell receptor (beta chain) under discussion was sequenced for a study of Graves' ophthalmopathy and Graves' hyperthyroidism (dated by TCRdb to about 2018). Describing the broader study: Peripheral blood samples were taken at the time of initial diagnosis, before any treatment was given. To tell Graves' ophthalmopathy apart from Graves' hyperthyroidism, and to predict which patients would progress to ophthalmopathy, the study relied on TCR beta repertoire signatures. For independent validation, a separate cohort was made up of fewer than 20 hyperthyroidism patients plus 17 patients who later progressed from hyperthyroidism to ophthalmopathy. Following sample collection, hyperthyroidism patients were given methimazole at a starting dose of 30 mg daily, and ophthalmopathy patients were given high-dose intravenous methylprednisolone. T-cell repertoires of thyroid tissue and blood were compared in about six hyperthyroidism patients. A discovery set of 100 patients (43 ophthalmopathy, 57 stable hyperthyroidism) was enrolled to explore V-J signatures distinguishing ophthalmopathy from hyperthyroidism. In total, around 130 blood samples were TCR-sequenced: approximately 40 ophthalmopathy, approximately 75 hyperthyroidism and some 17 hyperthyroidism-to-ophthalmopathy patients. On the study overall, not on this receptor specifically: Sample size was not predetermined statistically, and investigators were not blinded to group allocation. Among expanded thyroid clonotypes with frequency above 0.001, most also showed up in blood, which suggests that blood repertoires may reflect the thyroid immune response. The 13-signature model separated ophthalmopathy from stable hyperthyroidism with approximately 85% sensitivity and approximately 83% specificity in cross-validation, and 80%/75% in the test set. In validation, the model predicted ophthalmopathy progression with 55% to 71% sensitivity and 72.22% specificity; 12 predicted patients were CT-confirmed with GO in a median of around 6 months.

Remarks on this clonotype: It has no known antigen specificity. No much larger clone exists at a distance of one base, and base qualities are not known.

Stable hyperthyroidism was defined as no progression to ophthalmopathy within 18 months of follow-up. Hyperthyroidism patients were newly diagnosed, with disease duration under 2 months, and aged 18 to 65 years. Patients with other autoimmune diseases, uncontrolled infections, pregnancy or lactation were excluded. Diagnosis relied on clinical symptoms, serum thyroxine, TRAb, thyroid ultrasound and orbital computed tomography. PBMCs were isolated from more than 8 ml of fresh peripheral blood by Ficoll-Paque density gradient centrifugation. Total RNA was extracted with Trizol reagent and quality-checked on an Agilent 2100 Bioanalyzer. TCR beta CDR3 regions were amplified from RNA transcripts for repertoire sequencing. The first round was an RT-PCR using HTBI primers with the Qiagen OneStep RT-PCR kit, and this first round was followed by a second-round multiplex PCR, then size selection and purification. Libraries were sequenced on an Illumina HiSeq2000 using paired-end 100 bp reads. As for the original processing: SOAPnuke was used to process the reads, removing any read that contained adapters or uncalled bases, had a mean Phred below 15, or lacked an exact match to the constant primer or identifier. COPE v1.2.5 was used to merge the high-quality paired reads. Each unique nucleotide sequence was treated as a clonotype, and MiTCR v1.1 was used to align the clonotypes to the IMGT TRB V, D and J references. Analysis was restricted to V-J combinations with a frequency above 0.0001, which covered over 98% of repertoires. For each V-J combination, a TCR clonal expansion and chaos score was defined as the ratio of F50 clonal expansion to chaos observed in the TCRdist matrix. Welch's t-statistics and random forest were used to reduce features to about 14 V-J combinations, which were fed into a naive Bayes classifier. The Morisita-Horn index was used to measure how similar the thyroid and blood repertoires were. TCRdb's own reprocessing of the public reads used fastp at Q25 and MiXCR and kept productive beta chains. Each CDR3 protein gets just one entry, which takes the most common genes and DNA from the rows behind it. Here the V and J calls rest on TCRdb's processing, not on the authors' analysis. The sample table contains about 25,000 distinct CDR3 sequences; only one count was recorded for 45% to 60% of them. The ten largest clones represent 6% to 8% of the sample.

A distance of 31 bases separates the germline ends of V and J, which lose 3 bases and 1 base respectively. The germline V gene yields SGHNT for CDR1 and YENEEA for CDR2. Including the terminal cysteine and phenylalanine, the CDR3 comprises 22 residues. This entry keeps only the CDR3 DNA: 66 bases, framed from base 1. The rearrangement joined TRBV11-3 to TRBJ2-4, with TRBD1 perhaps the D gene, on 7 matching bases. The clonotype originates from an adult woman with stable Graves' hyperthyroidism. The material sequenced was peripheral blood. Here is the DNA: TGTGCCAGCAGCTTCGAGGGGGCCGGGGAGGACGAGGGGGTTTTGGCCAAAAACATTCAGTACTTC. Its translation reads: CASSFEGAGEDEGVLAKNIQYF.